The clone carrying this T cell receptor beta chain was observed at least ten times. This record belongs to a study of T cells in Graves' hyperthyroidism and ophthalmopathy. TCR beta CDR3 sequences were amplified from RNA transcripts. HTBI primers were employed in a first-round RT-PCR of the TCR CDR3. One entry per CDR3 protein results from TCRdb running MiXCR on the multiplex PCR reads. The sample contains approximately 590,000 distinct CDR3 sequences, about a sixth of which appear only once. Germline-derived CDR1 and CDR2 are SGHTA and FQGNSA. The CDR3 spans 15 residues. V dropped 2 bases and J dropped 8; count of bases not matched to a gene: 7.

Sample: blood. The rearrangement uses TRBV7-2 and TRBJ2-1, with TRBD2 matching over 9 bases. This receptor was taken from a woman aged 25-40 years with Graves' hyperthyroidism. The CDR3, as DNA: TGTGCCAGCAGCTTATATAGCGGGAGTTGGGATGAGCAGTTCTTC. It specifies CASSLYSGSWDEQFF.